These 12 T cell receptor beta chains were all obtained from the same sample, sequenced in a study of T cells in Graves' hyperthyroidism and ophthalmopathy. From RNA transcripts, TCR beta CDR3 regions were amplified. The HTBI primer set served for first-round RT-PCR of the TCR CDR3. TCRdb reprocessed the multiplex PCR reads via MiXCR and lists one record per CDR3 protein. The sample lists a few hundred thousand distinct CDR3 sequences; roughly 20% were seen once. Specimen: blood. Source of these receptors: a young man with Graves' hyperthyroidism.

This clonotype was seen ten or more times. The chain carries TRBV6-2 or TRBV6-3 and TRBJ2-7, with no clear D. The CDR3 has 15 amino acids. The ends were cut back, 6 bases at V and 3 bases at J, with 18 bases in the middle. Germline CDR1 and CDR2: MNHEY and SVGEGT. CDR3 in DNA: TGTGCCAGCAGCAACCGCTTTGATGGTCGCTACGAGCAGTACTTC. Its protein product is CASSNRFDGRYEQYF.

In this sample, this clonotype turned up a few times. The V and J genes are TRBV7-9 and TRBJ2-5; D unclear. The V gene lost 4 bases and the J gene lost 1 base, with 7 bases spanning the gap. Germline V gives CDR1 SEHNR, CDR2 FQNEAQ (reference sequence). This CDR3 spans 13 amino acids. The DNA of the CDR3 is TGTGCCAGCAGCTCACAACGCCAAGAGACCCAGTACTTC. Residues: CASSSQRQETQYF.

This clonotype was seen repeatedly, ten times or more. The V gene is TRBV15, the J gene TRBJ1-3; no firm D call. Germline V lookup: CDR1 LNHNV, CDR2 YYDKDF (reference sequence). The CDR3 covers 12 residues. V dropped 8 bases and J dropped 0 bases, with 5 bases sitting between them. The CDR3 DNA reads as TGTGCCACCCAGAGCTCTGGAAACACCATATATTTT. Translated: CATQSSGNTIYF.

This clonotype was seen at least ten times. The chain links TRBV27 to TRBJ1-1, with TRBD1 as a possible D gene (6 bases). Trimming cost V 6 bases and J 2 bases, with 16 bases left between them. The CDR3 has 15 residues. The germline V gene has CDR1 MNHEY and CDR2 SMNVEV (reference sequence). The CDR3 sequence: CASRVSQGRNTEAFF. The CDR3 DNA is TGTGCCAGCAGAGTCTCCCAGGGGCGCAACACTGAAGCTTTCTTT.

This clonotype was picked up many times. This rearrangement joins TRBV28 to TRBJ1-1, with 8 bases matching TRBD1. This CDR3 is 16 amino acids long. Germline V gives CDR1 MDHEN, CDR2 SYDVKM. After removal of 3 bases from V and 0 bases from J, the junction contained 6 bases not matched to a gene. The CDR3 protein is CASSLETGDMNTEAFF. The CDR3 bases are TGTGCCAGCAGTTTGGAGACAGGGGATATGAACACTGAAGCTTTCTTT.

This clonotype appeared many times. The chain couples TRBV28 to TRBJ2-7, with D possibly being TRBD1 or TRBD2 (5 bases each). Trimming removed 5 bases at V and 6 bases at J, with 23 bases between. The length of the CDR3 is 16 residues. CDR1 MDHEN and CDR2 SYDVKM come from the germline V gene. The CDR3 nucleotides read TGTGCCAGCAGTCTCTCGATTGGGCTGGGACCCGGCGAGCAGTACTTC. Translated, it gives CASSLSIGLGPGEQYF.

The sample holds many counts of this clonotype. V is TRBV2 and J is TRBJ2-7; D not resolved. The CDR3 loop spans 14 amino acids. V was shortened by 7 bases and J by 4 bases, with 17 bases between the two germline ends. CDR1 and CDR2 from the germline V gene are SNHLY and FYNNEI. The chain's CDR3 is CASIRQNQGYEQYF. The CDR3 coding sequence is TGTGCCAGCATCCGGCAGAACCAAGGGTACGAGCAGTACTTC.

This clonotype was observed at least ten times. The CDR3 reads CASSPSWDTIYF. CDR3 nucleotides: TGTGCCAGCAGTCCTAGTTGGGACACCATATATTTT. This sequence joins TRBV2 and TRBJ1-3; D remains unclear. CDR1 is SNHLY and CDR2 is FYNNEI in the germline V gene. The CDR3 consists of 12 residues. Trimming took 5 bases from V and 8 from J, leaving 10 bases between them. Together with reference TRBV2 and TRBJ1-3, the CDR3 gives the full variable domain: EPEVTQTPSHQVTQMGQEVILRCVPISNHLYFYWYRQILGQKVEFLVSFYNNEISEKSEIFDDQFSVERPDGSNFTLKIRSTKLEDSAMYFCASSPSWDTIYFGEGSWLTVV.

This clonotype was detected ten times or more. The chain combines TRBV24-1 with TRBJ2-5, with 8 bases fitting TRBD1. This CDR3 is 15 amino acids long. Germline V gives CDR1 KGHDR, CDR2 SFDVKD. The V gene end was trimmed by 3 bases and the J gene end by 5 bases; junction bases not matched to a gene: 7. CDR3 in DNA: TGTGCCACCAGTGATAAAAGCAGGGGGCAGGAGACCCAGTACTTC. Amino acid sequence: CATSDKSRGQETQYF.

This clonotype was counted ten times or more. The chain carries TRBV6-1 and TRBJ1-5; D is perhaps TRBD1 (6 bases). Germline V gives CDR1 MNHNS, CDR2 SASEGT. This CDR3 is built from 16 residues. Trimming removed 6 bases from V and 0 bases from J, with 15 bases in between. In nucleotides, the CDR3 is TGTGCCAGCAGCTCTACGGGACACGATAGCAATCAGCCCCAGCATTTT. Translating gives CASSSTGHDSNQPQHF.

This clonotype occurred many times. Its ends do not fully match the called genes, so a read error is possible. The rearrangement uses TRBV15 and TRBJ1-5; no clear D. Germline values: CDR1 LNHNV, CDR2 YYDKDF (reference sequence). The CDR3 is 12 amino acids. CDR3 bases: TGTGCCGCCAGCAGGCCGGATCAGCCCCAGCATTTT. This encodes CAASRPDQPQHF.

This clonotype was found many times. The chain joins TRBV28 to TRBJ1-3, with D possibly matching TRBD1 (6 bases). Germline lookup yields CDR1 MDHEN and CDR2 SYDVKM. The CDR3 is 14 amino acids. Trimming shortened V by 6 bases and J by 0 bases, and 9 bases separated the two germline ends. CDR3 in amino acids: CASSSGDSGNTIYF. The CDR3 nucleotides read TGTGCCAGCAGCTCAGGGGACTCTGGAAACACCATATATTTT.